The T cell receptor (beta chain) described here comes from a study of technical replicates of blood from four donors. Generated by immunoSEQ multiplex PCR, the TCRdb table keeps only in-frame clones and is missing some. The sample yields around 75,000 clones, around nine tenths seen once. The V segment lost 3 bases and the J segment 8 bases; nucleotides outside the gene matches: 10. The CDR3 is 17 amino acids. Germline V CDR1 and CDR2: MGHDK, SYGVNS. Sequencing input: T cells isolated from PBMCs. The source of this sequence is a human donor in good health. V usage is TRBV25-1 and J usage is TRBJ1-6; 10 nucleotides align to TRBD1. CDR3: CASSDYWTGGLHSPLHF. CDR3 nucleotides: TGTGCCAGCAGTGACTACTGGACAGGGGGTCTTCATTCACCCCTCCACTTT.